These 7 T cell receptor beta chains originate from one sample sequenced in a study of T cells in Graves' hyperthyroidism and ophthalmopathy. The source material, RNA transcripts, was used to amplify TCR beta CDR3 regions. Primed by the HTBI set, a first-round RT-PCR was run on the TCR CDR3. MiXCR, applied by TCRdb to the multiplex PCR reads, yields one record per CDR3 protein. Among 150,000 or so distinct CDR3 sequences listed, approximately 20% were seen once. Sequenced: blood. Source of these receptors: a woman aged 50 to 60 with Graves' hyperthyroidism that later progressed to Graves' ophthalmopathy.

This clonotype occurred many times. The chain joins TRBV24-1 to TRBJ2-1, with no clear D. CDR3 length: 15 residues. Trimming removed 4 bases at V and 2 bases at J, with 11 bases between. From germline, CDR1 is KGHDR and CDR2 SFDVKD. In DNA form, the CDR3 reads TGTGCCACCAGTGAAATAGCTTCAACCTACAATGAGCAGTTCTTC. It specifies CATSEIASTYNEQFF.

V and J are TRBV28 and TRBJ2-1; D may match TRBD1 or TRBD2 (5 bases each). Germline CDR1 MDHEN, CDR2 SYDVKM. V was trimmed by 2 bases and J by 6 bases, leaving 14 bases between them. The CDR3 has 15 amino acids. CDR3 sequence: CASSLLIGAPNEQFF. In nucleotides, the CDR3 is TGTGCCAGCAGTTTACTTATCGGGGCCCCCAATGAGCAGTTCTTC.

In this sample, this clonotype turned up many times. The chain joins TRBV27 to TRBJ1-2, with D possibly TRBD1 on 5 matching bases. CDR1 MNHEY and CDR2 SMNVEV come from the germline V gene (reference sequence). V was trimmed by 0 bases and J by 5 bases, leaving 16 bases between them. The length of the CDR3 is 16 residues. Here the CDR3 DNA reads TGTGCCAGCAGTTTATCAATAACCCCGGGACGGTATGGCTACACCTTC. Protein sequence: CASSLSITPGRYGYTF.

This clonotype was detected many times. The chain uses TRBV15 and TRBJ2-7, with D possibly being TRBD1 or TRBD2 (6 bases each). V gave up 0 bases and J gave up 12 bases, with 18 bases separating them. Per the germline V gene, CDR1 is LNHNV and CDR2 is YYDKDF (reference sequence). The CDR3 length is 14 residues. The DNA for the CDR3 is TGTGCCACCAGCAGAGATCGGTTGGGGGGCGCCTTGTACTTC. Translated, it gives CATSRDRLGGALYF.

This clonotype was detected a few times. The J gene is TRBJ2-4, the V gene TRBV20-1; 10 bases are shared with TRBD2. V lost 5 bases to trimming and J lost 8 bases; unmatched junction nucleotides: 12. The CDR3 has 15 amino acids. Germline loops: CDR1 DFQATT, CDR2 SNEGSKA (reference sequence). In nucleotides, the CDR3 is TGCAGTGCTCGGTTCAGCGGGAGGGCCGTGGACATTCAGTACTTC. Translation gives CSARFSGRAVDIQYF.

The chain carries TRBV7-3 and TRBJ2-1; 9 bases agree with TRBD2. CDR3 size: 18 residues. V lost 5 bases to trimming and J lost 5 bases; unmatched junction nucleotides: 16. The germline CDR1 and CDR2 sequences are SGHTA and FQGTGA. CDR3 sequence: CASSPLGMASGIHNEQFF. The CDR3 nucleotides are TGTGCCAGCAGCCCCCTCGGAATGGCTAGCGGGATCCACAATGAGCAGTTCTTC.

V gene TRBV7-2 combines with J gene TRBJ2-1, with TRBD2 matching 8 bases. Germline-derived CDR1 and CDR2 are SGHTA and FQGNSA. This CDR3 is 14 amino acids long. V dropped 3 bases and J dropped 3; count of bases not matched to a gene: 1. The DNA of the CDR3 is TGTGCCAGCAGCTTGGGGACTAGCTACAATGAGCAGTTCTTC. This translates into CASSLGTSYNEQFF. The whole variable domain, remainder taken from reference TRBV7-2 and TRBJ2-1, is GAGVSQSPSNKVTEKGKDVELRCDPISGHTALYWYRQSLGQGLEFLIYFQGNSAPDKSGLPSDRFSAERTGGSVSTLTIQRTQQEDSAVYLCASSLGTSYNEQFFGPGTRLTVL.